These 6 T cell receptor beta chains were sequenced from one sample in a study. TCRdb passed the RT-PCR reads through MiXCR, listing each CDR3 protein once. The sample consists of almost 700,000 distinct CDR3 sequences, approximately 15% of them appearing once. The sequenced sample was memory CD4+ T cells from blood. The receptors derive from a female donor in good health, serving as a healthy control.

This clonotype was observed at least ten times. J is TRBJ2-5 and V is TRBV29-1; 9 nucleotides agree with TRBD2. Germline V gene lookup returns CDR1 SQVTM and CDR2 ANQGSEA. This CDR3 has 13 amino acids. The V segment lost 5 bases and the J segment 4 bases; nucleotides outside the gene matches: 5. The CDR3 sequence is CSVRASGVETQYF. The CDR3 DNA reads as TGCAGCGTTCGGGCTAGCGGGGTAGAGACCCAGTACTTC.

This rearrangement joins TRBV28 to TRBJ1-2; TRBD1 matches at 7 bases. CDR1 MDHEN and CDR2 SYDVKM come from the germline V gene. The CDR3 spans 15 residues. Unmatched junction bases numbered 8, after V lost 5 bases and J lost 2 bases. The CDR3 loop reads CASSPGGAENYGYTF. CDR3 DNA sequence: TGTGCCAGCAGTCCAGGGGGAGCAGAGAACTATGGCTACACCTTC.

Only a few counts were recorded for this clonotype. The V and J genes are TRBV10-3 and TRBJ2-2, with 10 bases lining up with TRBD1. The CDR3 is made up of 15 amino acids. V shed 8 bases and J 3 bases; nucleotides not matched to a gene: 6. The germline gives CDR1 ENHRY, CDR2 SYGVKD. The CDR3 DNA reads as TGTGCCATCGGGTCCGGGACAGGGGACACCGGGGAGCTGTTTTTT. It codes for CAIGSGTGDTGELFF.

The rearrangement joins TRBV9 to TRBJ2-7; no clear D gene. CDR1 is SGDLS and CDR2 is YYNGEE in the germline V gene. The CDR3 covers 13 residues. V was trimmed by 4 bases and J by 6 bases, leaving 14 bases between them. The CDR3 loop reads CASSPQPYGEQYF. CDR3 nucleotides: TGTGCCAGCAGCCCACAACCCTACGGCGAGCAGTACTTC.

The table lists this clonotype with a few counts. The chain employs TRBV30 and TRBJ2-6; 7 positions match TRBD1. The CDR3 extends over 16 amino acids. The ends lost 4 bases at V and 2 bases at J; junction bases unmatched: 8. Germline V gene lookup returns CDR1 GTSNPN and CDR2 SVGIG (reference sequence). The CDR3 is CAWTSLGGAGANVLTF. In nucleotides, the CDR3 is TGTGCCTGGACTAGCCTAGGGGGCGCTGGGGCCAACGTCCTGACTTTC.

The chain employs TRBV15 and TRBJ1-1; possible D gene TRBD1, 6 bases. Germline V gene data show CDR1 as LNHNV and CDR2 as YYDKDF (reference sequence). The V and J ends lost 5 bases and 2 bases respectively, with 12 bases between them. The CDR3 consists of 14 residues. For the CDR3, the DNA is TGTGCCACCAGCGTTGGGGGCTCTAACACTGAAGCTTTCTTT. It translates to CATSVGGSNTEAFF.